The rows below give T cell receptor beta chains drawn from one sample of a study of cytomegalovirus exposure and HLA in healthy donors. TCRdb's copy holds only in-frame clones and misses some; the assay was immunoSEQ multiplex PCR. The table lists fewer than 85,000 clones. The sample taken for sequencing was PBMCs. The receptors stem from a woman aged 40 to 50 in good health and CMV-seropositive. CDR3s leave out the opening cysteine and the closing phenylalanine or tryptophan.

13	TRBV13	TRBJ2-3	ASSRGGFGTDTQY
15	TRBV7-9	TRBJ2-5	ASSSGTSGSRGETQY
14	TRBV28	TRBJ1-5	ASSFPTGGASRPQH
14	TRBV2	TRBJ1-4	ASSAPGQTTNEKLF
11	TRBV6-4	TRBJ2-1	ASGGLTYNEQF
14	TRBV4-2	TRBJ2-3	ASSQDRAGGGDTQY
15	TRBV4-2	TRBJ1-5	ASSQVSGGNSNQPQH
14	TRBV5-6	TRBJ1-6	ASSSATGMDNSPLH
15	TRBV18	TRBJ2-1	ASSPPRAGGHYNEQF
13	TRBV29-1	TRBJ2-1	SVERFWDRGNEQF
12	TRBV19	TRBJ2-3	ASSTGVSTDTQY
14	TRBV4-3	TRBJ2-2	ASSQDLQGGTGELF
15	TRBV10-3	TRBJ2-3	AISESGGTGSTDTQY
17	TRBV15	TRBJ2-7	ATSSQGLADYYTSYEQY
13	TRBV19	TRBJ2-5	ASSPAGVQGETQY
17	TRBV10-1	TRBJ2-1	ASSPGAGTSGRAYNEQF
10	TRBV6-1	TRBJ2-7	ASSGILYEQY
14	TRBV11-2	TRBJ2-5	ASRSTTRGYQETQY
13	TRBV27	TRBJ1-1	ASSRFATPNTEAF
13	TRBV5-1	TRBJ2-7	ASSFQSGQSYEQY
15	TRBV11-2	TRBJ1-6	ASSGPRGPSYNSPLH
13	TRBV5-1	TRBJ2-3	ASSLEVGGTDTQY
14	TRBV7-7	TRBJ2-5	ASSLGGAGFQETQY
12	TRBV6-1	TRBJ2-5	ASRDTGRGETQY